Listed below are T cell receptor beta chains from one sample, sequenced in a study of regulatory T cells in long-lasting Graves disease. A single record per CDR3 protein comes from TCRdb applying MiXCR to the multiplex PCR reads. Found here are about 470,000 distinct CDR3 sequences, less than 25% of them singletons; the top ten hold over 7.5%. The material was peripheral blood mononuclear cells (PBMCs), obtained when the disease was refractory, from a patient treated with antithyroid drugs. These TCRs come from a female donor with Graves disease. Both conserved end residues are part of each CDR3. Fields, in order: clone size, V gene, J gene, D gene, CDR3 protein, CDR3 DNA. A D gene is named only where the DNA matches it firmly. Some rows mark clone size as missing; the rest say once, few, many or name a class of expanded clone.

clone size: many; V gene: TRBV28; J gene: TRBJ1-1; D gene: TRBD1; CDR3 protein: CASRTTGAEAFF; CDR3 DNA: TGTGCCAGCAGGACGACAGGGGCCGAAGCTTTCTTT
clone size: many; V gene: TRBV14; J gene: TRBJ2-7; D gene: TRBD1; CDR3 protein: CASSHSGQKYEQYF; CDR3 DNA: TGTGCCAGCAGCCACTCGGGACAGAAGTACGAGCAGTACTTC
clone size: .; V gene: TRBV12-3/TRBV12-4; J gene: TRBJ2-4; D gene: .; CDR3 protein: CASRGRNIQYF; CDR3 DNA: TGTGCCAGCAGGGGACGCAACATTCAGTACTTC
clone size: many; V gene: TRBV18; J gene: TRBJ2-5; D gene: .; CDR3 protein: CASSPPYLPHQETQYF; CDR3 DNA: TGTGCCAGCTCACCACCCTACTTGCCACACCAAGAGACCCAGTACTTC
clone size: .; V gene: TRBV28; J gene: TRBJ2-3; D gene: TRBD1; CDR3 protein: CASTETGAGTDTQYF; CDR3 DNA: TGTGCCAGCACCGAAACAGGGGCCGGCACAGATACGCAGTATTTT
clone size: many; V gene: TRBV2; J gene: TRBJ2-7; D gene: TRBD2; CDR3 protein: CASSELSGKGEQYF; CDR3 DNA: TGTGCCAGCAGTGAGCTCAGCGGGAAGGGCGAGCAGTACTTC
clone size: once; V gene: TRBV20-1; J gene: TRBJ1-6; D gene: .; CDR3 protein: CSAPSRGAGSPLHF; CDR3 DNA: TGCAGTGCTCCAAGCCGGGGGGCAGGTTCACCCCTCCACTTT
clone size: many; V gene: TRBV28; J gene: TRBJ1-2; D gene: TRBD1; CDR3 protein: CASSFGQGSGYTF; CDR3 DNA: TGTGCCAGCAGTTTTGGACAGGGGTCTGGCTACACCTTC
clone size: few; V gene: TRBV29-1; J gene: TRBJ2-7; D gene: TRBD2; CDR3 protein: CSVELEAPGWTSGSYEQYF; CDR3 DNA: TGCAGCGTTGAACTGGAAGCCCCCGGCTGGACTAGCGGCTCCTACGAGCAGTACTTC
clone size: many; V gene: TRBV5-5; J gene: TRBJ2-2; D gene: TRBD2; CDR3 protein: CASSQTSGSWGFTGELFF; CDR3 DNA: TGTGCCAGCAGCCAGACTAGCGGGAGCTGGGGATTCACCGGGGAGCTGTTTTTT
clone size: .; V gene: TRBV20-1; J gene: TRBJ2-4; D gene: TRBD2; CDR3 protein: CSARVLAGLTNIQYF; CDR3 DNA: TGCAGTGCTAGAGTACTAGCGGGTTTAACAAACATTCAGTACTTC
clone size: many; V gene: TRBV6-1; J gene: TRBJ1-1; D gene: .; CDR3 protein: CASSPERNTEAFF; CDR3 DNA: TGTGCCAGCAGTCCCGAGCGGAACACTGAAGCTTTCTTT
clone size: .; V gene: TRBV2; J gene: TRBJ2-3; D gene: .; CDR3 protein: CASSPKGSTGPGDTQYF; CDR3 DNA: TGTGCCAGCAGCCCGAAGGGGTCTACAGGACCCGGAGATACGCAGTATTTT
clone size: many; V gene: TRBV7-2; J gene: TRBJ2-7; D gene: .; CDR3 protein: CASSPSRFYEQYF; CDR3 DNA: TGTGCCAGCAGCCCTAGCAGGTTCTACGAGCAGTACTTC
clone size: few; V gene: TRBV15; J gene: TRBJ2-6; D gene: .; CDR3 protein: CATSREWGLGANVLTF; CDR3 DNA: TGTGCCACCAGCAGGGAGTGGGGGCTTGGGGCCAACGTCCTGACTTTC
clone size: .; V gene: TRBV3-1; J gene: TRBJ1-1; D gene: .; CDR3 protein: CASSPLWTGGNTEAFF; CDR3 DNA: TGTGCCAGCAGCCCCCTCTGGACGGGAGGGAACACTGAAGCTTTCTTT
clone size: few; V gene: TRBV7-2; J gene: TRBJ2-7; D gene: .; CDR3 protein: CAGSLAYEQYF; CDR3 DNA: TGTGCCGGCAGCTTAGCTTACGAGCAGTACTTC
clone size: many; V gene: TRBV12-3/TRBV12-4; J gene: TRBJ1-2; D gene: .; CDR3 protein: CASTQGRGYTF; CDR3 DNA: TGTGCCAGCACCCAGGGGCGCGGCTACACCTTC
clone size: few; V gene: TRBV19; J gene: TRBJ1-5; D gene: .; CDR3 protein: CATKGGVHSNQPQHF; CDR3 DNA: TGTGCCACCAAAGGGGGGGTCCATAGCAATCAGCCCCAGCATTTT
clone size: few; V gene: TRBV7-9; J gene: TRBJ1-3; D gene: TRBD1; CDR3 protein: CASSQDRAGNTIYF; CDR3 DNA: TGTGCCAGCAGCCAAGACAGGGCTGGAAACACCATATATTTT
clone size: few; V gene: TRBV12-3/TRBV12-4; J gene: TRBJ2-2; D gene: .; CDR3 protein: CASSPQGFAGELFF; CDR3 DNA: TGTGCCAGCAGTCCACAGGGTTTTGCCGGGGAGCTGTTTTTT
clone size: few; V gene: TRBV6-2/TRBV6-3; J gene: TRBJ1-4; D gene: .; CDR3 protein: CASSLLQGSSGEKLFF; CDR3 DNA: TGTGCCAGCAGTTTACTTCAGGGGAGTAGCGGCGAAAAACTGTTTTTT
clone size: many; V gene: TRBV28; J gene: TRBJ2-7; D gene: .; CDR3 protein: CASSSPEAFEQYF; CDR3 DNA: TGTGCCAGCAGTAGTCCAGAGGCATTCGAGCAGTACTTC
clone size: many; V gene: TRBV28; J gene: TRBJ2-5; D gene: .; CDR3 protein: CASSTGTFQETQYF; CDR3 DNA: TGTGCCAGCAGTACCGGGACATTTCAAGAGACCCAGTACTTC
clone size: many; V gene: TRBV28; J gene: TRBJ2-7; D gene: .; CDR3 protein: CASSRDRYYEQYF; CDR3 DNA: TGTGCCAGCAGCCGAGACAGGTACTACGAGCAGTACTTC
clone size: few; V gene: TRBV18; J gene: TRBJ2-7; D gene: .; CDR3 protein: CASSPPRGYEQYF; CDR3 DNA: TGTGCCAGCTCACCACCTCGCGGCTACGAGCAGTACTTC
clone size: many; V gene: TRBV6-2/TRBV6-3; J gene: TRBJ2-7; D gene: TRBD1; CDR3 protein: CASSRNPGDSSYEQYF; CDR3 DNA: TGTGCCAGCAGTCGAAACCCAGGGGACAGTTCCTACGAGCAGTACTTC
clone size: .; V gene: TRBV29-1; J gene: TRBJ1-3; D gene: TRBD1; CDR3 protein: CSVEGTGGNTIYF; CDR3 DNA: TGCAGCGTCGAAGGGACAGGCGGAAACACCATATATTTT
clone size: .; V gene: TRBV15; J gene: TRBJ2-5; D gene: .; CDR3 protein: CATSRDPVGYQETQYF; CDR3 DNA: TGTGCCACCAGCAGAGATCCAGTGGGGTACCAAGAGACCCAGTACTTC
clone size: many; V gene: TRBV7-2; J gene: TRBJ2-7; D gene: .; CDR3 protein: CASSLGRPDGGEQYF; CDR3 DNA: TGTGCCAGCAGCCTCGGACGACCCGACGGGGGCGAGCAGTACTTC
clone size: many; V gene: TRBV30; J gene: TRBJ2-5; D gene: .; CDR3 protein: CAWRGEMKTQYF; CDR3 DNA: TGTGCCTGGAGGGGGGAGATGAAGACCCAGTACTTC
clone size: many; V gene: TRBV28; J gene: TRBJ2-3; D gene: TRBD1; CDR3 protein: CASSFGTGITDTQYF; CDR3 DNA: TGTGCCAGCAGTTTCGGGACAGGTATCACAGATACGCAGTATTTT
clone size: many; V gene: TRBV7-9; J gene: TRBJ2-7; D gene: .; CDR3 protein: CASSLVSRRNYEQYF; CDR3 DNA: TGTGCCAGCAGCTTAGTTAGTAGACGGAACTACGAGCAGTACTTC
clone size: many; V gene: TRBV7-3; J gene: TRBJ2-1; D gene: .; CDR3 protein: CASSPYPGSSYNEQFF; CDR3 DNA: TGTGCCAGCTCCCCGTATCCCGGGAGTTCCTACAATGAGCAGTTCTTC
clone size: .; V gene: TRBV7-3; J gene: TRBJ2-1; D gene: .; CDR3 protein: CASSFVTGRGYNEQFF; CDR3 DNA: TGTGCCAGCAGCTTTGTAACGGGGCGGGGCTACAATGAGCAGTTCTTC
clone size: few; V gene: TRBV19; J gene: TRBJ2-1; D gene: .; CDR3 protein: CASSMEKKNRASVHEQFF; CDR3 DNA: TGTGCCAGTAGTATGGAAAAGAAAAACCGGGCTAGCGTCCATGAGCAGTTCTTC
clone size: once; V gene: TRBV14; J gene: TRBJ2-7; D gene: .; CDR3 protein: CASSQVAGTVQYF; CDR3 DNA: TGTGCCAGCAGCCAAGTGGCAGGGACGGTCCAGTACTTC
clone size: .; V gene: TRBV11-2; J gene: TRBJ2-7; D gene: .; CDR3 protein: CASSQFQGIGYEQYF; CDR3 DNA: TGTGCCAGCAGCCAATTCCAAGGGATCGGCTACGAGCAGTACTTC